This T cell receptor beta chain was identified in a study of beta chain features in type 1 diabetes. Germline CDR1 and CDR2: SNHLY and FYNNEI. The CDR3 is 12 amino acids. V was trimmed by 5 bases and J by 16 bases, leaving 18 bases between them. Study-level points and caveats: Equally in patients and controls, shorter templates might have been favored by PCR.

Investigators reverse transcribed all isolated RNA, so they sequenced expressed TCRB transcripts. Clones were sequenced by immunoSEQ multiplex PCR, and TCRdb holds only the in-frame ones, with some missing. This table has fewer than 250,000 clones, 55% to 70% appearing once. Comment on this clone: No antigen is known for it.

This chain joins TRBV2 and TRBJ2-1, with D hard to call. The specimen sequenced was naive CD4+ T cells from blood. This clonotype was sampled from a man younger than 40 in good health. The CDR3 DNA follows: TGTGCCAGCAGTCCCTATCTCAGCGATCACTTCTTC. Its translation: CASSPYLSDHFF.